The sequence of this TCR beta chain was determined in a study of blood T cell repertoires in COVID-19. Study-wide background: Nucleic acid was either cDNA or gDNA, and it came from T cells, B-cell-depleted T cells, or PBMCs.

Sequencing used immunoSEQ multiplex PCR; TCRdb keeps in-frame clones, though not all of them. The sample has approximately 170,000 clones, over 80% seen once; the top ten hold over 7%. Trimming removed 5 bases at V and 10 bases at J, with 20 bases between. This CDR3 has 14 amino acids. Germline values: CDR1 MDHEN, CDR2 SYDVKM. This clonotype originated in a woman at least 80 years old with COVID-19, enrolled during active disease. The V call is TRBV28, the J call TRBJ1-1; tentatively, D is TRBD1 (6 bases). Sequenced material: peripheral blood. CDR3 sequence (DNA): TGTGCCAGCAGTGGACTCAGGGGTTTAGAGGGAGCTTTCTTT. Protein sequence: CASSGLRGLEGAFF.